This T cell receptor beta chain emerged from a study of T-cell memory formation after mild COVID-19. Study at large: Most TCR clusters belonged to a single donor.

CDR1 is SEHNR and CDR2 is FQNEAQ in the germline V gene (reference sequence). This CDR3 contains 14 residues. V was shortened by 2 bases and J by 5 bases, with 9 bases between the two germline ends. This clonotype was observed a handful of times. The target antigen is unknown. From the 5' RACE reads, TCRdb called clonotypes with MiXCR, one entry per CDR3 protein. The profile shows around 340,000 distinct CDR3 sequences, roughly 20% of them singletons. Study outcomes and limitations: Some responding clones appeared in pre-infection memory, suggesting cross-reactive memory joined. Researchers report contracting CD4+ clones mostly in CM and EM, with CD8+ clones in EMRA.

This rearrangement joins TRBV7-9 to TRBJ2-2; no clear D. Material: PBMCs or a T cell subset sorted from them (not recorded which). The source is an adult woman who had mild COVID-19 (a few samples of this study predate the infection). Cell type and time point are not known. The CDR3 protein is CASSLNLRTGELFF. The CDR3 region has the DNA TGTGCCAGCAGCTTAAACTTGAGGACCGGGGAGCTGTTTTTT.